This entry is about one T cell receptor (beta chain). Profiling relied on immunoSEQ multiplex PCR, and the TCRdb table lists in-frame clones only, not all of them. Of roughly 160,000 clones in the sample, roughly 85% were seen once. CDR3 size: 17 residues. The data derive from a study of blood T cell repertoires in COVID-19. Whole-study context: Sites across the United States, Italy and Spain contributed samples from acute and convalescent COVID-19. From T cells, B-cell-depleted T cells, or PBMCs came the material, which was cDNA or gDNA.

This TCR was recovered from a woman of 80 years or more with active or convalescent COVID-19. The V and J genes are TRBV21-1 and TRBJ1-2. TRBV21-1 is termed a pseudogene. The sequencing sample was made of peripheral blood. Here the CDR3 reads CASSKGLSPGRSGGYTF. CDR3 bases: TGTGCCAGCAGCAAAGGTCTCTCTCCGGGGAGATCAGGAGGCTACACCTTC.